The following is a T cell receptor (beta chain) sequence with its context. Sample time point: newly diagnosed GD, antithyroid drugs for less than 3 months. From RNA extracted from PBMCs, the TCR library was made. The germline gives CDR1 SGDLS, CDR2 YYNGEE. The CDR3 loop spans 15 amino acids. V shed 3 bases and J 5 bases; nucleotides not matched to a gene: 6. The data derive from a study of regulatory T cells in long-lasting Graves disease. Combining iRepertoire HTBI primers with Arm-PCR of CDR3 regions, the authors built TCR beta libraries. Via MiXCR, TCRdb re-called the multiplex PCR reads, giving one row per CDR3 protein. Of approximately 460,000 distinct CDR3 sequences in the sample, about 15% are singletons; the top ten hold about 10%. The data also belong to a second study, concerning T cells in Graves' hyperthyroidism and ophthalmopathy.

The clonotype comes from a woman in her thirties with Graves disease. The chain joins TRBV9 to TRBJ2-7, with 12 bases matching TRBD2. This specimen was peripheral blood mononuclear cells (PBMCs), taken at new diagnosis, from a patient treated with antithyroid drugs. CDR3 sequence: CASSGPTSGGNEQYF. For the CDR3, the DNA is TGTGCCAGCAGCGGGCCGACTAGCGGGGGAAACGAGCAGTACTTC.